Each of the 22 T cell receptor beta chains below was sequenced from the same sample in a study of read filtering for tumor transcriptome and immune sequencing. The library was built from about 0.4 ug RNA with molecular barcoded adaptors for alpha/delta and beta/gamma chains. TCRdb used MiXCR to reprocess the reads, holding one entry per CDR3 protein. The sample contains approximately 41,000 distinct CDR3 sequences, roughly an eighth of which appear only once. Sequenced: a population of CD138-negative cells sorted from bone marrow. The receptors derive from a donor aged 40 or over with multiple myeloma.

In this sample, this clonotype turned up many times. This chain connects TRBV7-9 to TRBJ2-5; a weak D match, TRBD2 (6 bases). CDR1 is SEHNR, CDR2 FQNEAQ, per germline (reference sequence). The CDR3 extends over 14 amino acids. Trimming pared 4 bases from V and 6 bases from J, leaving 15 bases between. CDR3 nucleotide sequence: TGTGCCAGCAGCTACCTAGGGGACTTTCAGACCCAGTACTTC. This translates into CASSYLGDFQTQYF.

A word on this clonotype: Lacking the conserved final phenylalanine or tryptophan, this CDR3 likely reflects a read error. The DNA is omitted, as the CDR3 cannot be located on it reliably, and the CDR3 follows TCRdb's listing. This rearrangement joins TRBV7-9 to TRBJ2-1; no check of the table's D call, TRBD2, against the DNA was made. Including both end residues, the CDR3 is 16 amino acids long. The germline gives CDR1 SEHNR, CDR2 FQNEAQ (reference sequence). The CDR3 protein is CASRGGTSGSYNEQIC.

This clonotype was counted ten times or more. CDR3 protein: CASSPTGESSTDTQYF. For the CDR3, the DNA is TGCGCCAGCAGCCCGACAGGGGAATCTAGCACAGATACGCAGTATTTT. The chain couples TRBV5-1 to TRBJ2-3; 8 bases map to TRBD1. The CDR3 extends over 16 amino acids. With 4 bases clipped from V and 0 bases from J, the junction kept 7 bases outside the gene matches. Looked up from germline, CDR1 is SGHRS and CDR2 is YFSETQ.

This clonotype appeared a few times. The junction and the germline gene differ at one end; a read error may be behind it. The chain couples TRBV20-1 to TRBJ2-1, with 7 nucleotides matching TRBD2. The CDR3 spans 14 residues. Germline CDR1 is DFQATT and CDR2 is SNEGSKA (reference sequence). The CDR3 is CGASVVRDYNGQFF. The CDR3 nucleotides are TGCGGTGCTAGCGTCGTCAGGGACTACAATGGGCAGTTCTTC.

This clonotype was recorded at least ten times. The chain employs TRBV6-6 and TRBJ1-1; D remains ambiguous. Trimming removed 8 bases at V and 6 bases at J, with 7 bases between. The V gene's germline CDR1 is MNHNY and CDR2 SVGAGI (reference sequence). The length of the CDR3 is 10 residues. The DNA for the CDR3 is TGTGCCAGCTTATCCTCTGAAGCTTTCTTT. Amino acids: CASLSSEAFF.

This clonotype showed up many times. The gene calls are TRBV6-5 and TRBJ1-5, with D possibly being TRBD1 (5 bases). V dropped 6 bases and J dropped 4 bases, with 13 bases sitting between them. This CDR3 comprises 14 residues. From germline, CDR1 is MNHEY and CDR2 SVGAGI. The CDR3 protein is CASRMAGTNQPQHF. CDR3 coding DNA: TGTGCCAGCAGAATGGCAGGGACGAATCAGCCCCAGCATTTT.

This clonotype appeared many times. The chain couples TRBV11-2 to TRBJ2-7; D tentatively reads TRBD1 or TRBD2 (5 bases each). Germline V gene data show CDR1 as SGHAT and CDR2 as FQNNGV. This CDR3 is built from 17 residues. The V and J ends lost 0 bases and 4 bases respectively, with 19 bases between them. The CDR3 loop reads CASSLDDPGTAPYEQYF. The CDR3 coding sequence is TGTGCCAGCAGCTTAGATGACCCCGGGACGGCACCTTACGAGCAGTACTTC.

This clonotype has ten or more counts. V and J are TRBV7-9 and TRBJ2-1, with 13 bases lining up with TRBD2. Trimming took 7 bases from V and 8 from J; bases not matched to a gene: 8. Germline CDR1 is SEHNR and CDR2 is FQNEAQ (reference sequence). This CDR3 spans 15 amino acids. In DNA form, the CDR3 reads TGTGCCAGCACCGAAGGACTAGCGGGAGTCGATGAGCAGTTCTTC. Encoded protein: CASTEGLAGVDEQFF.

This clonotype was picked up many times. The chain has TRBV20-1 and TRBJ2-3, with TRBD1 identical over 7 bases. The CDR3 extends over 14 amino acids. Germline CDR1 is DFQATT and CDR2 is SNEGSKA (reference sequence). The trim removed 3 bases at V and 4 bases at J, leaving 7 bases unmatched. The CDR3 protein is CSARGPGGSDTQYF. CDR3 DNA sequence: TGCAGTGCTAGGGGGCCAGGGGGATCAGATACGCAGTATTTT.

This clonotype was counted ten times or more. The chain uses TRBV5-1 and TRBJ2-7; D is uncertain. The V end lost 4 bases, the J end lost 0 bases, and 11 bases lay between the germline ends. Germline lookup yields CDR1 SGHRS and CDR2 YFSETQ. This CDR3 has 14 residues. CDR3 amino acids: CASSPRLNSYEQYF. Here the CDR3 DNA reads TGCGCCAGCAGCCCTCGGCTCAACTCCTACGAGCAGTACTTC.

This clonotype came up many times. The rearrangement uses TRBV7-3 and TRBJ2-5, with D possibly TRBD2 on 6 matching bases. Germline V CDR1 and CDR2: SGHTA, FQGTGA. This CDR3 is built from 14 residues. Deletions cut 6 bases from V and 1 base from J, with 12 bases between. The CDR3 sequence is CASSRTGLQETQYF. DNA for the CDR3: TGTGCCAGCAGTCGTACGGGACTCCAAGAGACCCAGTACTTC.

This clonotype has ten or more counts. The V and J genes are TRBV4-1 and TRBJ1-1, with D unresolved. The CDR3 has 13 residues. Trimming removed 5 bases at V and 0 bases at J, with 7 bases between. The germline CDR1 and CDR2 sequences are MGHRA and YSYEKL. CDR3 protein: CASSDVVNTEAFF. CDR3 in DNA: TGCGCCAGCAGCGATGTGGTGAACACTGAAGCTTTCTTT.

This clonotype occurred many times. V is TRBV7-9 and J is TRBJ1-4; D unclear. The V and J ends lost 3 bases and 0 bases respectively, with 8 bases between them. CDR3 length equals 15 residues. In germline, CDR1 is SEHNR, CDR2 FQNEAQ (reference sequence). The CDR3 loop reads CASSFRGSTNEKLFF. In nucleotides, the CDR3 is TGTGCCAGCAGCTTTCGCGGGTCAACTAATGAAAAACTGTTTTTT.

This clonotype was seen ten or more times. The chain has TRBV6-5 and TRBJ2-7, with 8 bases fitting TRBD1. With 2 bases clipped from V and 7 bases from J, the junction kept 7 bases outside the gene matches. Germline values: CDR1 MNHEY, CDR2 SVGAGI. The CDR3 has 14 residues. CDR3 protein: CASSYVGQAGEQYF. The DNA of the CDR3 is TGTGCCAGCAGTTACGTGGGACAGGCGGGGGAGCAGTACTTC.

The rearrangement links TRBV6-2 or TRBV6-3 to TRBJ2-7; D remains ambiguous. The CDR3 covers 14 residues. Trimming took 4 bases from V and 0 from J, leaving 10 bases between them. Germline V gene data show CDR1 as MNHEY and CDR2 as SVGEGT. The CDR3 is CASSSVATSYEQYF. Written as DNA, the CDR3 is TGTGCCAGCAGTTCCGTAGCTACCTCCTACGAGCAGTACTTC.

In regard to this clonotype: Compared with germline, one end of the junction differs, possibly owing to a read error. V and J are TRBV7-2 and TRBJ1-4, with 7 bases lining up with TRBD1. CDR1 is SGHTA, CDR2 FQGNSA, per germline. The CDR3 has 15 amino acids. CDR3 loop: CASSFAGAGGEKLSF. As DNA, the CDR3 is TGTGCCAGCAGCTTTGCCGGGGCAGGGGGTGAAAAACTGTCTTTT.

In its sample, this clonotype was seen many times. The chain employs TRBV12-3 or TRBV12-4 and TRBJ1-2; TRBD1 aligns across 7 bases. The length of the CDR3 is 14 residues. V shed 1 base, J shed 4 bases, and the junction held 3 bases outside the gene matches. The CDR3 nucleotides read TGTGCCAGCAGTTTAGGGGACAGCATCTATGGCTACACCTTC. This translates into CASSLGDSIYGYTF.

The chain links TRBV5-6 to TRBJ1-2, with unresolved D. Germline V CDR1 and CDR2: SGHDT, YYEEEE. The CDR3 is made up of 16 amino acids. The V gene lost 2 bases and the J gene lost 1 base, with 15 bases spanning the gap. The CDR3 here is CASSFGTSWLNYGYTF. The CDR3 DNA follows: TGTGCCAGCAGCTTCGGAACATCATGGCTTAACTATGGCTACACCTTC.

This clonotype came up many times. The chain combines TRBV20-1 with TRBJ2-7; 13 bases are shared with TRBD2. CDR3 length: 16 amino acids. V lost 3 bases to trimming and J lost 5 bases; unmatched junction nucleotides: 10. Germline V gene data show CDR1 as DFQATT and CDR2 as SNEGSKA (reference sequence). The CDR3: CSASSSGLAGVDEQYF. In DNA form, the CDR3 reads TGCAGTGCTAGTTCCTCTGGACTAGCGGGAGTCGACGAGCAGTACTTC.

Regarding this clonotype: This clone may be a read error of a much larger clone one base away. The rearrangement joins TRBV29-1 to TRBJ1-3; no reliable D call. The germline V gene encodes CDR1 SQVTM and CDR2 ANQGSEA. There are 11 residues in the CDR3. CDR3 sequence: CSAQDGNTVYF. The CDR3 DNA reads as TGCAGCGCCCAAGATGGAAACACCGTATATTTT.

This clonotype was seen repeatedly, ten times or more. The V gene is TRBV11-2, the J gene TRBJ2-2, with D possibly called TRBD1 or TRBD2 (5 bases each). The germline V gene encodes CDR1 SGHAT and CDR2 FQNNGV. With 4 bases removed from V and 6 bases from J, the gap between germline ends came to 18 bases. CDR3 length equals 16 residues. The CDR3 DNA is TGTGCCAGCAGCTCCAGTGGGACCCTAGGTCCCGGGGAGCTGTTTTTT. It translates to CASSSSGTLGPGELFF.

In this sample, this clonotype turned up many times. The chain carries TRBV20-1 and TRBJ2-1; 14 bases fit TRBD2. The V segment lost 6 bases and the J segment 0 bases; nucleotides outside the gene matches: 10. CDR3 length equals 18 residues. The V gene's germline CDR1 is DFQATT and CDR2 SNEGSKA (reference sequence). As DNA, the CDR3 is TGCAGTGCCAGGACTAGCGGGAGGCTAACGAGCTCCTACAATGAGCAGTTCTTC. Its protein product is CSARTSGRLTSSYNEQFF.